Below, 29 T cell receptor beta chains from the same sample are listed, as sequenced in a study of blood T cell repertoires in COVID-19. Sequencing was performed with immunoSEQ multiplex PCR; in TCRdb, only in-frame clones are kept and a portion is missing. The sample records 110,000 to 150,000 clones, just over 85% being singletons. The material sequenced was peripheral blood. Receptors were obtained from a woman aged 60-75 years with acute or convalescent COVID-19.

The chain employs TRBV28 and TRBJ2-7; tentative D call: TRBD2 (5 bases). CDR3 length: 16 residues. Trimming removed 3 bases from V and 4 bases from J, with 19 bases in between. Germline values: CDR1 MDHEN, CDR2 SYDVKM. This CDR3 reads CASSFPGISSQYEQYF. Here the CDR3 DNA reads TGTGCCAGCAGTTTCCCCGGGATCAGTAGTCAGTACGAGCAGTACTTC.

The chain links TRBV7-9 to TRBJ2-3; possible D gene TRBD2, 5 bases. CDR1 is SEHNR and CDR2 is FQNEAQ in the germline V gene (reference sequence). Trimming took 1 base from V and 6 from J, leaving 14 bases between them. There are 15 residues in the CDR3. CDR3 sequence (DNA): TGTGCCAGCAGCTTAGGGCGGGCCCACCGGGATACGCAGTATTTT. Protein sequence: CASSLGRAHRDTQYF.

This clone was picked up one time. CDR3 residues: CATQSSRRGQYF. CDR3 bases: TGTGCCACACAATCTAGCCGCCGGGGGCAGTACTTC. The chain recombines TRBV2 with TRBJ2-7, with D perhaps matching TRBD2 (5 bases). The length of the CDR3 is 12 residues. The V gene lost 10 bases and the J gene lost 9 bases, with 19 bases spanning the gap. Per germline, CDR1 SNHLY and CDR2 FYNNEI.

The chain recombines TRBV28 with TRBJ1-3; 8 positions agree with TRBD1. The germline V gene has CDR1 MDHEN and CDR2 SYDVKM. Losses at the gene ends were 6 bases for V and 7 bases for J; bases not matched to a gene: 14. The CDR3 has 16 amino acids. The CDR3 DNA follows: TGTGCCAGCAGGTCCCGGGACAGGACGTACGTGAACACCATATATTTT. Encoded protein: CASRSRDRTYVNTIYF.

The chain recombines TRBV7-9 with TRBJ1-1; 8 bases fit TRBD1. The CDR3 has 14 amino acids. CDR1 is SEHNR and CDR2 is FQNEAQ in the germline V gene (reference sequence). V shed 4 bases, J shed 1 base, and the junction held 2 bases outside the gene matches. The chain's CDR3 is CASSYGQGNTEAFF. Here the CDR3 DNA reads TGTGCCAGCAGCTACGGACAGGGGAACACTGAAGCTTTCTTT.

The rearrangement uses TRBV18 and TRBJ2-1; 7 nucleotides agree with TRBD1. The J segment lost 1 base and the V segment lost 3 bases, leaving 6 bases of the junction unmatched. The CDR3 totals 16 residues. Germline lookup yields CDR1 KGHSH and CDR2 LQKENI. The CDR3 protein is CASSPTGAWSYNEQFF. The CDR3 nucleotides read TGTGCCAGCTCACCTACAGGGGCCTGGTCCTACAATGAGCAGTTCTTC.

The rearrangement uses TRBV7-6 and TRBJ2-5; D possibly corresponds to TRBD1 (6 bases). The CDR3 is made up of 14 amino acids. The germline CDR1 and CDR2 sequences are SGHVS and FNYEAQ. V gave up 0 bases and J gave up 9 bases, with 14 bases separating them. The CDR3 bases are TGTGCCAGCAGCTTAGCGTCACAGGGACGGGCCCAGTACTTC. Amino acid sequence: CASSLASQGRAQYF.

The genes are TRBV29-1 and TRBJ2-7; 8 bases are a match to TRBD1. V was clipped by 6 bases and J by 3 bases; unmatched bases: 16. Germline values: CDR1 SQVTM, CDR2 ANQGSEA. There are 16 residues in the CDR3. The CDR3 protein is CSVSHRRTGISYEQYF. DNA of the CDR3: TGCAGCGTCTCACACCGAAGGACAGGGATAAGCTACGAGCAGTACTTC.

The chain links TRBV28 to TRBJ2-7; 7 bases line up with TRBD1. Trimming removed 5 bases from V and 2 bases from J; junction bases left unmatched: 6. Germline loops: CDR1 MDHEN, CDR2 SYDVKM. The CDR3 has 14 residues. CDR3 amino acids: CASSTPTGPYEQYF. CDR3 bases: TGTGCCAGCAGTACACCGACAGGGCCCTACGAGCAGTACTTC. Full variable domain (missing parts from reference TRBV28 and TRBJ2-7): DVKVTQSSRYLVKRTGEKVFLECVQDMDHENMFWYRQDPGLGLRLIYFSYDVKMKEKGDIPEGYSVSREKKERFSLILESASTNQTSMYLCASSTPTGPYEQYFGPGTRLTVT.

This clone was seen just once. The genes are TRBV9 and TRBJ2-4; D is possibly TRBD2 (5 bases). CDR3 length equals 15 residues. V dropped 4 bases and J dropped 6 bases, with 17 bases sitting between them. From germline, CDR1 is SGDLS and CDR2 YYNGEE. CDR3 coding DNA: TGTGCCAGCAGCATCACAGCGGACTTAGCAAACATTCAGTACTTC. Its translation: CASSITADLANIQYF.

The chain uses TRBV4-2 and TRBJ2-2; TRBD1 matches at 7 bases. Unmatched junction bases numbered 4, after V lost 4 bases and J lost 2 bases. This CDR3 has 15 residues. Germline V gene lookup returns CDR1 LGHNA and CDR2 YNFKEQ. This CDR3 reads CASSRTGYNTGELFF. The DNA for the CDR3 is TGTGCCAGCAGCCGGACAGGCTACAACACCGGGGAGCTGTTTTTT.

This clone showed up just once. This sequence joins TRBV5-1 and TRBJ1-1; the D gene is possibly TRBD1 (6 bases). Germline V gene sequence: CDR1 SGHRS, CDR2 YFSETQ. V was cut by 3 bases and J by 2 bases, with 8 bases left in between. This CDR3 has 13 residues. The CDR3 loop reads CASSWTVNTEAFF. The CDR3 DNA follows: TGCGCCAGCAGCTGGACAGTCAACACTGAAGCTTTCTTT.

The chain carries TRBV19 and TRBJ1-6, with TRBD1 matching over 9 bases. Trimming cost V 3 bases and J 7 bases; bases outside gene matches: 16. The germline V gene encodes CDR1 LNHDA and CDR2 SQIVND (reference sequence). This CDR3 is built from 19 residues. DNA of the CDR3: TGTGCCAGTAGTATCGGAGGACAGGGGACCGTTCGTCGGAATTCACCCCTCCACTTT. Translated, it gives CASSIGGQGTVRRNSPLHF.

The genes are TRBV5-6 and TRBJ1-2; maybe TRBD1 (5 bases). V shed 1 base and J shed 2 bases, with 6 bases lying between them. The V gene's germline CDR1 is SGHDT and CDR2 YYEEEE. This CDR3 has 13 residues. The CDR3 DNA sequence: TGTGCCAGCAGCTTGCCAGGGAACTATGGCTACACCTTC. The encoded protein is CASSLPGNYGYTF.

The rearrangement joins TRBV19 to TRBJ1-5, with 9 positions matching TRBD1. The germline gives CDR1 LNHDA, CDR2 SQIVND (reference sequence). V trimming: 1 base; J trimming: 3 bases; junction bases outside the gene matches: 1. CDR3 length equals 15 residues. The CDR3 DNA is TGTGCCAGTAGTATAGGGACAGGGGACAATCAGCCCCAGCATTTT. Translation gives CASSIGTGDNQPQHF.

The chain recombines TRBV19 with TRBJ2-2, with D tentatively TRBD1 (5 bases). V lost 7 bases to trimming and J lost 2 bases, with 17 bases between them. This CDR3 region has 16 residues. The germline gives CDR1 LNHDA, CDR2 SQIVND (reference sequence). The CDR3 sequence is CASTPMGRANTGELFF. The CDR3 DNA reads as TGTGCCAGTACCCCAATGGGCAGGGCCAACACCGGGGAGCTGTTTTTT. Full variable domain (outside the CDR3, taken from reference TRBV19 and TRBJ2-2): DGGITQSPKYLFRKEGQNVTLSCEQNLNHDAMYWYRQDPGQGLRLIYYSQIVNDFQKGDIAEGYSVSREKKESFPLTVTSAQKNPTAFYLCASTPMGRANTGELFFGEGSRLTVL.

The gene calls are TRBV2 and TRBJ1-1; D ambiguous. This CDR3 has 14 amino acids. CDR1 SNHLY and CDR2 FYNNEI come from the germline V gene. V was pared by 7 bases and J by 2 bases, with 14 bases between. CDR3 sequence (DNA): TGTGCCAGCACCACCGTCGGGTTAAACACTGAAGCTTTCTTT. Its protein is CASTTVGLNTEAFF. The full variable domain, completed using reference TRBV2 and TRBJ1-1, is EPEVTQTPSHQVTQMGQEVILRCVPISNHLYFYWYRQILGQKVEFLVSFYNNEISEKSEIFDDQFSVERPDGSNFTLKIRSTKLEDSAMYFCASTTVGLNTEAFFGQGTRLTVV.

In DNA, the CDR3 is TGTGCCAGCAGAGAACGGGGGACTGAAGCTTTCTTT. Residues: CASRERGTEAFF. J is TRBJ1-1 and V is TRBV27, with TRBD1 as a possible D gene (5 bases). This CDR3 is 12 amino acids long. The ends were cut back, 6 bases at V and 5 bases at J, with 10 bases in the middle. Per germline, CDR1 MNHEY and CDR2 SMNVEV (reference sequence).

The chain is built from TRBV4-1 and TRBJ1-6; D may be TRBD1 (5 bases). V shed 3 bases and J shed 8 bases, with 14 bases lying between them. Germline values: CDR1 MGHRA, CDR2 YSYEKL. CDR3 length equals 15 residues. In nucleotides, the CDR3 is TGCGCCAGCAGCCATATTGACAGAGAATATTCACCCCTCCACTTT. This sequence encodes CASSHIDREYSPLHF.

The chain's CDR3 is CASSGPGLLQVKWGEQFF. In DNA, the CDR3 is TGTGCCAGCAGTGGTCCAGGACTACTCCAGGTGAAATGGGGTGAGCAGTTCTTC. V and J are TRBV6-1 and TRBJ2-1, with a tentative D call TRBD2 (6 bases). Germline V gene data show CDR1 as MNHNS and CDR2 as SASEGT. This CDR3 contains 18 residues. The V end was cut by 4 bases, the J end by 9 bases, with 28 bases between.

This chain joins TRBV11-3 and TRBJ2-5, with D possibly TRBD1 on 6 matching bases. Germline V lookup: CDR1 SGHNT, CDR2 YENEEA. Trimming cost V 5 bases and J 1 base, with 17 bases left between them. The CDR3 has 16 residues. CDR3 amino acids: CASSKSRGFSQETQYF. In nucleotides, the CDR3 is TGTGCCAGCAGCAAGAGCAGGGGTTTCTCCCAAGAGACCCAGTACTTC.

The chain joins TRBV18 to TRBJ2-5, with 9 bases identical to TRBD1. The trim removed 3 bases at V and 3 bases at J, leaving 2 bases unmatched. The CDR3 sequence is 14 residues long. Germline V gene data show CDR1 as KGHSH and CDR2 as LQKENI. The DNA of the CDR3 is TGTGCCAGCTCACCGGGACAGGGAAAAGAGACCCAGTACTTC. Protein: CASSPGQGKETQYF.

The rearrangement links TRBV30 to TRBJ2-7, with D unresolved. The V end lost 1 base, the J end lost 6 bases, and 7 bases lay between the germline ends. The CDR3 has 11 residues. Germline-derived CDR1 and CDR2 are GTSNPN and SVGIG (reference sequence). CDR3 protein: CAWSGASEQYF. In DNA form, the CDR3 reads TGTGCCTGGAGTGGGGCCAGCGAGCAGTACTTC.

This clone was recorded only once. The rearrangement links TRBV24-1 to TRBJ1-1; 10 bases are a match to TRBD1. This CDR3 has 12 residues. CDR1 is KGHDR, CDR2 SFDVKD, per germline. With 3 bases clipped from V and 11 bases from J, the junction kept 2 bases outside the gene matches. As DNA, the CDR3 is TGTGCCACCAGTGATGGGACAGGGGCGGCTTTCTTT. Translation gives CATSDGTGAAFF.

By share, this clone ranks as medium-sized. The rearrangement joins TRBV6-4 to TRBJ2-3; 11 bases map to TRBD2. V lost 0 bases and J lost 4; bases outside the gene matches: 0. The CDR3 totals 15 residues. Germline lookup yields CDR1 MRHNA and CDR2 SNTAGT. The CDR3, as DNA: TGTGCCAGCAGTGACTCTAGCGGGGGGGCAGATACGCAGTATTTT. Translated, it gives CASSDSSGGADTQYF.

The table lists this clone with a few counts. The chain is built from TRBV11-3 and TRBJ1-4; 8 bases match TRBD1. Trimming at V came to 1 base and at J to 8 bases, leaving 3 bases not matched to a gene. Germline CDR1 reads SGHNT; CDR2 reads YENEEA. CDR3 length: 14 amino acids. CDR3 in amino acids: CASSLGRGREKLFF. CDR3 sequence (DNA): TGTGCCAGCAGCTTAGGCAGGGGGCGCGAAAAACTGTTTTTT.

The chain is built from TRBV6-5 and TRBJ2-2; TRBD2 matches 9 bases. V lost 2 bases to trimming and J lost 3 bases; unmatched junction nucleotides: 4. The CDR3 consists of 16 residues. The germline V gene encodes CDR1 MNHEY and CDR2 SVGAGI. The CDR3 sequence: CASSYGSGGYTGELFF. The CDR3 coding sequence is TGTGCCAGCAGTTACGGGAGCGGGGGGTACACCGGGGAGCTGTTTTTT.

The gene calls are TRBV3-1 (or the pseudogene TRBV3-2) and TRBJ1-2; unclear D gene. The CDR3 runs 13 residues. The germline V gene has CDR1 LGHDT and CDR2 YNNKEL (reference sequence). Between the trimmed V and J ends, which lost 3 bases and 2 bases, there was a span of 7 bases. The CDR3 sequence: CASSHGGNYGYTF. The CDR3 DNA is TGTGCCAGCAGCCACGGCGGCAACTATGGCTACACCTTC.

The rearrangement uses TRBV7-3 and TRBJ2-7; tentatively, D is TRBD2 (6 bases). This CDR3 region has 13 residues. The V end lost 5 bases, the J end lost 7 bases, and 15 bases lay between the germline ends. Germline V gives CDR1 SGHTA, CDR2 FQGTGA. CDR3 region: CASSPGLPWEQYF. CDR3 nucleotide sequence: TGTGCCAGCAGCCCGGGACTGCCTTGGGAGCAGTACTTC.